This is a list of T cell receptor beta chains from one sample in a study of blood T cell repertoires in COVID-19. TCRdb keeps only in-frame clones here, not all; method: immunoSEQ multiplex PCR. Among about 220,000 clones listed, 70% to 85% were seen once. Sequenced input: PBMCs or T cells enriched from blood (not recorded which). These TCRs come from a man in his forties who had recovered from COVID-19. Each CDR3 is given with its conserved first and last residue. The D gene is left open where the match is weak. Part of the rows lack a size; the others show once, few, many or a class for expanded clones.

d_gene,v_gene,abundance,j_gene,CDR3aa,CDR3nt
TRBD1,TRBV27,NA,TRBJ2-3,CASSLRQGTDTQYF,TGTGCCAGCAGTTTACGACAGGGGACAGATACGCAGTATTTT
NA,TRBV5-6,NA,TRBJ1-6,CARSLWGGDYSPLHF,TGTGCCCGCAGCTTGTGGGGGGGGGACTATTCACCCCTCCACTTT
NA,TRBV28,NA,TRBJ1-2,CASTVSGLQNYGYTF,TGTGCCAGTACGGTGAGCGGGCTTCAAAACTATGGCTACACCTTC
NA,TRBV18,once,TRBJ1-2,CASSPPGGDYGYTF,TGTGCCAGCTCACCACCCGGGGGAGACTATGGCTACACCTTC
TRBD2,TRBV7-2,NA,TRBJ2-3,CASSLASGLAGLTDTQYF,TGTGCCAGCAGCTTAGCGTCGGGACTAGCGGGGCTCACAGATACGCAGTATTTT
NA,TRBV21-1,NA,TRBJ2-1,CASSKRDYRYNEQFF,TGTGCCAGCAGCAAGCGCGACTACCGCTACAATGAGCAGTTCTTC
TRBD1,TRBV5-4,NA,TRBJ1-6,CASSLPGQANSPLHF,TGTGCCAGCAGCTTACCGGGACAGGCAAATTCACCCCTCCACTTT
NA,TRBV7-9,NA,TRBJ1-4,CASSFQGSVGEKLFF,TGTGCCAGCAGCTTCCAAGGGAGTGTTGGGGAAAAACTGTTTTTT
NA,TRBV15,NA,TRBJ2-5,CATSRDRGRGWETQYF,TGTGCCACCAGCAGAGATCGCGGCAGGGGCTGGGAGACCCAGTACTTC
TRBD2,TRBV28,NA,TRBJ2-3,CASSRRTSESTDTQYF,TGTGCCAGCAGCCGCCGGACTAGCGAGTCAACAGATACGCAGTATTTT
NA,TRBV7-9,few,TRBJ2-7,CASSFVGGTSEQYF,TGTGCCAGCAGCTTTGTGGGAGGAACAAGTGAGCAGTACTTC
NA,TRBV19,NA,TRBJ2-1,CASSMGSREVFF,TGTGCCAGTAGTATGGGGTCTAGGGAGGTGTTCTTC
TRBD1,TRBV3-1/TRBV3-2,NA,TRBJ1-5,CASSPRGGWQPQHF,TGTGCCAGCAGCCCCAGAGGGGGCTGGCAGCCCCAGCATTTT
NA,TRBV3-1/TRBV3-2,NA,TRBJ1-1,CASSPLTGTEAFF,TGTGCCAGCAGCCCTTTAACGGGGACTGAAGCTTTCTTT
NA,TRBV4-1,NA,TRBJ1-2,CASSTTYYGYTF,TGCGCCAGCAGTACAACGTACTATGGCTACACCTTC
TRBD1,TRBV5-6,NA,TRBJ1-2,CASSTTGGSYGYTF,TGTGCCAGCAGCACCACAGGGGGCTCCTATGGCTACACCTTC
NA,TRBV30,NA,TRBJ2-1,CAWQQAAAFF,TGTGCCTGGCAGCAGGCAGCGGCGTTCTTC
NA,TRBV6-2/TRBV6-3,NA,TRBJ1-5,CASSSDSSQPQHF,TGTGCCAGCAGTTCTGACAGTTCCCAGCCCCAGCATTTT
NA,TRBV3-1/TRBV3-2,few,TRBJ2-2,CASSQDIRAGVGPYANTGELFF,TGTGCCAGCAGCCAAGATATCCGGGCAGGGGTAGGACCCTATGCGAACACCGGGGAGCTGTTTTTT
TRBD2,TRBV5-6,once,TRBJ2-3,CASRPLAGGPDTQYF,TGTGCCAGCAGACCCTTAGCGGGGGGGCCCGATACGCAGTATTTT
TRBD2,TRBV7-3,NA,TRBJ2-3,CASSLGLGADTQYF,TGTGCCAGCAGCCTGGGACTAGGGGCAGATACGCAGTATTTT
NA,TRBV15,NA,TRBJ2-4,CATRPETVNKNIQYF,TGTGCCACCAGACCCGAGACAGTTAACAAAAACATTCAGTACTTC
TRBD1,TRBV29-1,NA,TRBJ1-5,CSVSGQGISSNQPQHF,TGCAGCGTTAGCGGACAGGGGATAAGTAGCAATCAGCCCCAGCATTTT
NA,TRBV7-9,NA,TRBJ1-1,CASLTGMNTEAFF,TGTGCCAGCCTTACAGGGATGAACACTGAAGCTTTCTTT
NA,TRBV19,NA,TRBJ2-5,CASSWTSTREAQYF,TGTGCCAGTAGTTGGACATCCACAAGAGAGGCCCAGTACTTC
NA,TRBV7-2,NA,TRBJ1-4,CASSLGQVRQEKLFF,TGTGCCAGCAGCTTAGGTCAGGTCCGGCAGGAAAAACTGTTTTTT
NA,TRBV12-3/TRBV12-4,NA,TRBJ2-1,CASSFRDSPFF,TGTGCCAGCAGTTTCCGGGACTCCCCTTTCTTC
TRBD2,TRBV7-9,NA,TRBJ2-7,CASGVAGVIYEQYF,TGTGCCAGCGGGGTAGCGGGAGTTATCTACGAGCAGTACTTC
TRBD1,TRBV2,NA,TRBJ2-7,CASSGRTGVNEQYF,TGTGCCAGCAGTGGAAGGACAGGGGTCAACGAGCAGTACTTC
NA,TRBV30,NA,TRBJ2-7,CAWSSFYEQYF,TGTGCCTGGAGTTCCTTTTACGAGCAGTACTTC
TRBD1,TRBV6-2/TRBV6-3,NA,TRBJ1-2,CASSSGQGDPNGYTF,TGTGCCAGCAGTTCGGGACAGGGAGACCCTAATGGCTACACCTTC
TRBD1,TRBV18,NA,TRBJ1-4,CASSPPGQGGKLFF,TGTGCCAGCTCACCGCCGGGACAGGGAGGAAAACTGTTTTTT
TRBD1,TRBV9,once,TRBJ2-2,CASSVDNRGTGELFF,TGTGCCAGCAGCGTTGATAACAGGGGCACCGGGGAGCTGTTTTTT
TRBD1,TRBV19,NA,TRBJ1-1,CASSNRGGNTEAFF,TGTGCCAGTAGTAACAGGGGGGGGAACACTGAAGCTTTCTTT
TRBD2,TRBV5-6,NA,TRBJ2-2,CASSQREDFTGELFF,TGTGCCAGCAGCCAGCGGGAGGACTTCACCGGGGAGCTGTTTTTT
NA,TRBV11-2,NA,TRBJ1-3,CASSSTVLSGNTIYF,TGTGCCAGCAGCTCCACAGTGCTCTCTGGAAACACCATATATTTT